This T cell receptor beta chain was identified in a study of T cell repertoires in cytomegalovirus infection. Overall study: HLA-C-restricted CMV epitopes, recently identified, and well-studied HLA-B-restricted ones were used by the study. Study observations and caveats: Identification of carriers of CMV plus the relevant HLA was performed using cumulative public TCR beta family frequency.

The germline V and J ends were trimmed by 6 bases and 6 bases, with 17 bases remaining between them. CDR1 and CDR2 from the germline V gene are MNHEY and SVGAGI. The CDR3 loop spans 15 amino acids. As for this clonotype: The antigen is undetermined.

Each CDR3 protein is one row after TCRdb ran MiXCR on the reads. This table holds 550,000 to 850,000 distinct CDR3 sequences, about 30% found once. The chain employs TRBV6-5 and TRBJ1-4, with a tentative D call TRBD1 (6 bases). Material: cultured PBMCs, obtained from culture after CMV antigen stimulation. The TCR was taken from a human donor in good health (CMV status not recorded). Some clones in this sample may be carry-over from other donors' samples. The CDR3 sequence is CASSYTGTSDEKLFF. The CDR3 DNA follows: TGTGCCAGCAGCTATACAGGGACCTCCGATGAAAAACTGTTTTTT.